The 13 T cell receptor beta chains below were found in one sample sequenced in a study of cytomegalovirus exposure and HLA in healthy donors. Primers included in the PCR were 60 Vbeta and 13 Jbeta primers. Generated by immunoSEQ multiplex PCR, the TCRdb table keeps only in-frame clones and is missing some. The sample contains 95,000 to 150,000 clones, 75% to 90% of which appear only once. The sample was PBMCs. All receptors come from a man aged 18 to 30 in good health and CMV-seropositive.

The rearrangement links TRBV27 to TRBJ1-1, with D tentatively TRBD1 (6 bases). V lost 5 bases to trimming and J lost 0 bases, with 13 bases between them. In germline, CDR1 is MNHEY, CDR2 SMNVEV (reference sequence). The CDR3 is 15 amino acids. CDR3 in amino acids: CASSLVGALNTEAFF. In nucleotides, the CDR3 is TGTGCCAGCAGTCTGGTGGGGGCCCTGAACACTGAAGCTTTCTTT.

This chain joins TRBV6-6 and TRBJ2-5; 7 bases match TRBD2. The germline V gene has CDR1 MNHNY and CDR2 SVGAGI (reference sequence). The CDR3 contains 16 residues. J gave up 2 bases and V 0 bases, and 6 bases lay outside the gene matches. The CDR3 region has the DNA TGTGCCAGCAGTTACTCGATGGGGCGGGGGCAAGAGACCCAGTACTTC. Translation: CASSYSMGRGQETQYF.

V usage is TRBV30 and J usage is TRBJ2-2, with a tentative D call TRBD1 (5 bases). V was clipped by 1 base and J by 8 bases, with 5 bases between them. CDR1 is GTSNPN and CDR2 is SVGIG in the germline V gene (reference sequence). This CDR3 spans 11 amino acids. The CDR3: CAWSDRGELFF. The DNA for the CDR3 is TGTGCCTGGAGTGACAGGGGGGAGCTGTTTTTT.

The CDR3 bases are TGTGCCAGCAGCGTAGGGGCTAGCGGGGGAACGAACACCGGGGAGCTGTTTTTT. It translates to CASSVGASGGTNTGELFF. The chain recombines TRBV9 with TRBJ2-2; TRBD2 agrees at 10 bases. This CDR3 has 18 amino acids. Germline V gene lookup returns CDR1 SGDLS and CDR2 YYNGEE. V was clipped by 0 bases and J by 0 bases; unmatched bases: 5.

The rearrangement links TRBV6-5 to TRBJ2-1; 8 bases match TRBD2. Losses at the gene ends were 0 bases for V and 4 bases for J; bases not matched to a gene: 2. CDR3 length equals 15 residues. From germline, CDR1 is MNHEY and CDR2 SVGAGI. The CDR3 bases are TGTGCCAGCAGTTACTCGAGCGGGGGATACAATGAGCAGTTCTTC. This encodes CASSYSSGGYNEQFF.

V usage is TRBV7-9 and J usage is TRBJ1-1; TRBD1 agrees at 8 bases. Trimming removed 1 base from V and 1 base from J; junction bases left unmatched: 2. This CDR3 spans 15 amino acids. Germline-derived CDR1 and CDR2 are SEHNR and FQNEAQ (reference sequence). CDR3 bases: TGTGCCAGCAGCTTAGACGGACAGGGGAACACTGAAGCTTTCTTT. Protein product: CASSLDGQGNTEAFF.

A few counts support this clone. The rearrangement joins TRBV14 to TRBJ1-5, with D possibly being TRBD1 (6 bases). Trimming left V 1 base short and J 2 bases short, with 6 bases between. The CDR3 contains 14 residues. Per germline, CDR1 SGHDN and CDR2 FVKESK. The CDR3 DNA reads as TGTGCCAGCAGCCAAGCAGGGGGCAATCAGCCCCAGCATTTT. Its translation is CASSQAGGNQPQHF.

CDR3 nucleotide sequence: TGTGCCAGCAGCCAGGAGGAGGTGGGGGAGACCCAGTACTTC. This encodes CASSQEEVGETQYF. This chain connects TRBV7-9 to TRBJ2-5; TRBD2 might be the D (5 bases). The length of the CDR3 is 14 residues. Trimming cost V 5 bases and J 5 bases, with 15 bases left between them. Germline lookup yields CDR1 SEHNR and CDR2 FQNEAQ (reference sequence).

This chain links TRBV19 with TRBJ1-5, with D tentatively TRBD1 (5 bases). The CDR3 loop spans 15 amino acids. CDR1 LNHDA and CDR2 SQIVND come from the germline V gene (reference sequence). Between the trimmed V and J ends, which lost 6 bases and 0 bases, there was a span of 12 bases. In DNA, the CDR3 is TGTGCCAGTAGAAGACAGTCCAATAGCAATCAGCCCCAGCATTTT. Amino acids: CASRRQSNSNQPQHF.

This chain uses TRBV4-1 with TRBJ2-7; possibly TRBD2 for D (7 bases). Germline V CDR1 and CDR2: MGHRA, YSYEKL. This CDR3 comprises 16 residues. V dropped 0 bases and J dropped 5 bases, with 17 bases sitting between them. This CDR3 is CASSQDWGPGGHEQYF. Written as DNA, the CDR3 is TGCGCCAGCAGCCAAGATTGGGGTCCGGGGGGCCACGAGCAGTACTTC.

The chain is built from TRBV7-3 and TRBJ2-5, with 11 bases fitting TRBD2. The CDR3 contains 15 residues. Germline V gene lookup returns CDR1 SGHTA and CDR2 FQGTGA. V lost 5 bases and J lost 0; bases outside the gene matches: 2. The CDR3: CASSIAGGHQETQYF. CDR3 nucleotides: TGTGCCAGCAGCATAGCGGGGGGGCACCAAGAGACCCAGTACTTC.

The chain couples TRBV9 to TRBJ2-3, with 8 bases fitting TRBD2. This CDR3 spans 17 amino acids. The V and J ends lost 4 bases and 4 bases, in that order; junction bases with no gene match: 14. The germline gives CDR1 SGDLS, CDR2 YYNGEE. The CDR3 DNA follows: TGTGCCAGCAGCCCCTATCGGGTGGCGGGGGGACCAGATACGCAGTATTTT. This sequence encodes CASSPYRVAGGPDTQYF.

This chain joins TRBV14 and TRBJ2-7, with D maybe TRBD2 (6 bases). The CDR3 length is 15 residues. The V end lost 0 bases, the J end lost 2 bases, and 11 bases lay between the germline ends. In germline, CDR1 is SGHDN, CDR2 FVKESK. The CDR3 region is CASSQDGSVPYEQYF. In nucleotides, the CDR3 is TGTGCCAGCAGCCAAGACGGGAGCGTGCCCTACGAGCAGTACTTC.